This record looks at one T cell receptor (beta chain) sequence and its context. Its cognate antigen is unknown. This sample is drawn from a study of cytomegalovirus exposure and HLA in healthy donors. The CDR3 covers 14 residues. CDR1 SGHRS and CDR2 YFSETQ come from the germline V gene. Trimming removed 3 bases at V and 2 bases at J, with 10 bases between. Primers included in the PCR were 60 Vbeta and 13 Jbeta primers. Some clones are missing from TCRdb's copy, which holds only in-frame ones; the method was immunoSEQ multiplex PCR. The repertoire holds approximately 80,000 clones, with less than 80% as singletons. Study-wide points: A later analysis found common viral pathogens apparently linked to several of the most significant clusters.

The TCR comes from a young man in good health and CMV-seropositive. V is TRBV5-1 and J is TRBJ2-3; D perhaps matches TRBD1 (6 bases). Material for sequencing was PBMCs. This CDR3 reads CASSSDSTTDTQYF. The CDR3 nucleotides are TGCGCCAGCAGCTCGGACAGTACCACAGATACGCAGTATTTT.